These 25 T cell receptor beta chains originate from one sample sequenced in a study of cytomegalovirus exposure and HLA in healthy donors. The table came from immunoSEQ multiplex PCR; TCRdb's copy has only in-frame clones and leaves some out. The table has about 260,000 clones, 90% seen once. The sample consisted of PBMCs. These receptors were obtained from a woman in her twenties or thirties in good health and CMV-seronegative.

The chain combines TRBV27 with TRBJ1-2; 10 bases line up with TRBD1. The germline V gene encodes CDR1 MNHEY and CDR2 SMNVEV (reference sequence). The CDR3 is 18 residues long. V dropped 5 bases and J dropped 6; count of bases not matched to a gene: 18. The CDR3 bases are TGTGCCAGCAGTCCGGACAGGGGGGAATTTTTGGTTTACGATGGCTACACCTTC. Its protein product is CASSPDRGEFLVYDGYTF.

The rearrangement joins TRBV7-6 to TRBJ2-2; D is uncertain. The CDR3 spans 13 residues. Looked up from germline, CDR1 is SGHVS and CDR2 is FNYEAQ. V lost 1 base and J 7 bases, leaving 7 bases between the germline ends. The CDR3 region has the DNA TGTGCCAGCAGCTTAGTTCAAGGCGGGGAGCTGTTTTTT. Residues: CASSLVQGGELFF.

This chain connects TRBV12-5 to TRBJ2-1; 11 positions agree with TRBD2. Germline V CDR1 and CDR2: LGHNT, FRNRAP. After removal of 5 bases from V and 4 bases from J, the junction contained 13 bases not matched to a gene. The CDR3 is 18 amino acids. The DNA of the CDR3 is TGTGCTAGTGGTCCAGCCGGACCGGGACTAGCGGCTTACAATGAGCAGTTCTTC. It specifies CASGPAGPGLAAYNEQFF.

This chain joins TRBV7-2 and TRBJ2-7, with 9 bases lining up with TRBD1. From germline, CDR1 is SGHTA and CDR2 FQGNSA. The CDR3 contains 15 residues. After removal of 5 bases from V and 1 base from J, the junction contained 6 bases not matched to a gene. In DNA form, the CDR3 reads TGTGCCAGCAGCCCACAGACAGGGGGATCCTACGAGCAGTACTTC. This sequence encodes CASSPQTGGSYEQYF.

The chain couples TRBV19 to TRBJ2-7; 8 bases are shared with TRBD2. This CDR3 comprises 14 residues. Germline CDR1 reads LNHDA; CDR2 reads SQIVND (reference sequence). V was clipped by 2 bases and J by 9 bases; unmatched bases: 9. The DNA for the CDR3 is TGTGCCAGTAGTATACCGGGACTAGAGAACTTGCAGTACTTC. Its translation: CASSIPGLENLQYF.

Concerning this clone itself: Other DNA sequences within the sample encode an identical CDR3. CDR3 protein: CASSPPGDEQYF. CDR3 nucleotides: TGTGCCAGCTCACCGCCAGGAGACGAGCAGTACTTC. The chain uses TRBV18 and TRBJ2-7; unclear D gene. Trimming shortened V by 3 bases and J by 5 bases, and 8 bases separated the two germline ends. The CDR3 extends over 12 amino acids. Germline CDR1 is KGHSH and CDR2 is LQKENI.

The V call is TRBV2, the J call TRBJ2-5, with TRBD2 as a possible D gene (6 bases). The germline V and J ends were trimmed by 10 bases and 5 bases, with 17 bases remaining between them. Germline V gene data show CDR1 as SNHLY and CDR2 as FYNNEI. CDR3 length equals 13 residues. CDR3 in DNA: TGTGCCACCAAACCGGGAGCAGCCGAGACCCAGTACTTC. Its translation: CATKPGAAETQYF.

Comments on this clone: The identical CDR3 is also encoded by other nucleotide sequences in the sample. The chain joins TRBV30 to TRBJ1-5; no firm D call. V lost 1 base to trimming and J lost 0 bases, with 7 bases between them. This CDR3 has 14 residues. Germline V gives CDR1 GTSNPN, CDR2 SVGIG (reference sequence). CDR3 protein: CAWSALYSNQPQHF. CDR3 DNA sequence: TGTGCCTGGAGTGCATTATATAGCAATCAGCCCCAGCATTTT.

The chain couples TRBV27 to TRBJ2-1; 12 nucleotides agree with TRBD2. J was trimmed by 0 bases and V by 3 bases; bases with no gene match: 15. This CDR3 is built from 21 residues. Germline loops: CDR1 MNHEY, CDR2 SMNVEV (reference sequence). The chain's CDR3 is CASSFRSWASGRESSYNEQFF. Here the CDR3 DNA reads TGTGCCAGCAGTTTTCGGAGCTGGGCTAGCGGGAGGGAGAGCTCCTACAATGAGCAGTTCTTC.

This clone was counted a single time. The J gene is TRBJ2-1, the V gene TRBV27; 7 positions match TRBD2. The CDR3 is made up of 16 amino acids. Germline V gene lookup returns CDR1 MNHEY and CDR2 SMNVEV (reference sequence). The junction had 8 bases not matched to a gene; V was cut back by 2 bases and J by 4 bases. The CDR3 loop reads CASSLTPGTTYNEQFF. CDR3 nucleotides: TGTGCCAGCAGTTTAACCCCCGGGACTACGTACAATGAGCAGTTCTTC.

The chain has TRBV21-1 and TRBJ2-7; the table's D call TRBD2 went unverified against the DNA. TRBV21-1 is tagged as a pseudogene. This CDR3 region has 13 residues. Here the CDR3 DNA reads TGTGCCAGCAGCAAAGAAGTCCGCCGGGAGCAGTACTTC. It codes for CASSKEVRREQYF.

This clone was observed once. V gene TRBV5-4 combines with J gene TRBJ2-5; no definite D call. Trimming took off 3 bases at V and 2 bases at J, with 8 bases between the two ends. Looked up from germline, CDR1 is SGHNT and CDR2 is YYREEE (reference sequence). The CDR3 loop spans 13 amino acids. The chain's CDR3 is CASSSVRQETQYF. DNA of the CDR3: TGTGCCAGCAGCTCGGTTCGGCAAGAGACCCAGTACTTC. The full variable domain, rest sourced from reference TRBV5-4 and TRBJ2-5, is ETGVTQSPTHLIKTRGQQVTLRCSSQSGHNTVSWYQQALGQGPQFIFQYYREEENGRGNFPPRFSGLQFPNYSSELNVNALELDDSALYLCASSSVRQETQYFGPGTRLLVL.

The rearrangement joins TRBV12-5 to TRBJ1-2; 7 nucleotides agree with TRBD1. CDR1 and CDR2 (germline): LGHNT, FRNRAP. V lost 6 bases, J lost 3 bases, and 4 bases stayed unmatched. The CDR3 has 13 residues. CDR3 DNA sequence: TGTGCTAGTGGACCTGGGACAGACTATGGCTACACCTTC. Its protein product is CASGPGTDYGYTF. Full variable domain (remainder filled in from reference TRBV12-5 and TRBJ1-2): DARVTQTPRHKVTEMGQEVTMRCQPILGHNTVFWYRQTMMQGLELLAYFRNRAPLDDSGMPKDRFSAEMPDATLATLKIQPSEPRDSAVYFCASGPGTDYGYTFGSGTRLTVV.

This sequence joins TRBV4-3 and TRBJ2-7, with D possibly being TRBD1 or TRBD2 (5 bases each). The V gene's germline CDR1 is LGHNA and CDR2 YSLEER. The CDR3 is made up of 17 amino acids. Trimming left V 1 base short and J 3 bases short, with 19 bases between. The CDR3 loop is CASSQGGSGAQGYEQYF. The CDR3 DNA reads as TGCGCCAGCAGCCAAGGTGGCTCCGGGGCCCAGGGCTACGAGCAGTACTTC.

The V call is TRBV6-1, the J call TRBJ2-5; weak D call: TRBD1 (7 bases). The CDR3 contains 11 residues. Germline-derived CDR1 and CDR2 are MNHNS and SASEGT. V was cut by 11 bases and J by 5 bases, with 12 bases left in between. CDR3 DNA: TGTGCCCACAGGGGACTGGAGACCCAGTACTTC. It is translated as CAHRGLETQYF.

This chain links TRBV7-9 with TRBJ2-3; D unclear. This CDR3 is built from 12 residues. Germline CDR1 and CDR2: SEHNR and FQNEAQ (reference sequence). Trimming removed 6 bases at V and 0 bases at J, with 4 bases between. In DNA form, the CDR3 reads TGTGCCAGCAGGGAGAGCACAGATACGCAGTATTTT. Its protein is CASRESTDTQYF. Full variable domain (missing parts from reference TRBV7-9 and TRBJ2-3): DTGVSQNPRHKITKRGQNVTFRCDPISEHNRLYWYRQTLGQGPEFLTYFQNEAQLEKSRLLSDRFSAERPKGSFSTLEIQRTEQGDSAMYLCASRESTDTQYFGPGTRLTVL.

The CDR3 loop reads CASSSPGLADQETQYF. The CDR3 bases are TGTGCCAGCAGCAGTCCGGGACTAGCGGACCAAGAGACCCAGTACTTC. J is TRBJ2-5 and V is TRBV6-6; 11 nucleotides agree with TRBD2. The CDR3 length is 16 residues. V gave up 6 bases and J gave up 0 bases; unmatched junction bases: 6. Germline CDR1 is MNHNY and CDR2 is SVGAGI (reference sequence).

This rearrangement joins TRBV5-6 to TRBJ2-1, with D possibly matching TRBD2 (6 bases). Germline assignment: CDR1 SGHDT and CDR2 YYEEEE. This CDR3 contains 15 residues. Between the trimmed V and J ends, which lost 1 base and 3 bases, there was a span of 11 bases. The CDR3 spells CASSLFAGFYNEQFF. CDR3 nucleotide sequence: TGTGCCAGCAGCTTGTTCGCGGGATTCTACAATGAGCAGTTCTTC.

J is TRBJ2-1 and V is TRBV27; D may be TRBD1 (6 bases). The ends were cut back, 3 bases at V and 3 bases at J, with 9 bases in the middle. The germline V gene encodes CDR1 MNHEY and CDR2 SMNVEV (reference sequence). The CDR3 is 14 residues long. CDR3 DNA sequence: TGTGCCAGCAGTTTCGTGACAGGCTACAATGAGCAGTTCTTC. Translation gives CASSFVTGYNEQFF.

The gene calls are TRBV5-1 and TRBJ2-1; 9 bases agree with TRBD2. Per germline, CDR1 SGHRS and CDR2 YFSETQ. The CDR3 has 15 amino acids. Germline trimming cut 2 bases from V and 8 bases from J; bases unmatched to any gene: 8. This CDR3 reads CASSFRSGRSHEQFF. The CDR3 DNA reads TGCGCCAGCAGCTTTCGCAGCGGGAGGTCCCATGAGCAGTTCTTC.

J is TRBJ2-3 and V is TRBV13, with unresolved D. The length of the CDR3 is 13 residues. V lost 7 bases to trimming and J lost 2 bases, with 10 bases between them. CDR1 PRHDT and CDR2 FYEKMQ come from the germline V gene (reference sequence). The DNA of the CDR3 is TGTGCCAGCACCATACCCAACACAGATACGCAGTATTTT. Its protein product is CASTIPNTDTQYF.

This clone was detected a few times. This rearrangement joins TRBV7-9 to TRBJ1-1; D remains unclear. The CDR3 loop spans 14 amino acids. CDR1 is SEHNR and CDR2 is FQNEAQ in the germline V gene (reference sequence). V was clipped by 7 bases and J by 0 bases, with 12 bases between them. The CDR3 sequence: CASTVDGLNTEAFF. Here the CDR3 DNA reads TGTGCCAGCACCGTGGACGGACTGAACACTGAAGCTTTCTTT.

This rearrangement joins TRBV2 to TRBJ2-7; 14 bases fit TRBD2. This CDR3 is built from 16 residues. The V segment lost 11 bases and the J segment 1 base; nucleotides outside the gene matches: 10. CDR1 and CDR2 from the germline V gene are SNHLY and FYNNEI. CDR3 bases: TGTGCCGCTAGAGGACTAGCGGGAGGTTCATCCTACGAGCAGTACTTC. Residues: CAARGLAGGSSYEQYF. The full variable domain, its missing parts supplied by reference TRBV2 and TRBJ2-7, is EPEVTQTPSHQVTQMGQEVILRCVPISNHLYFYWYRQILGQKVEFLVSFYNNEISEKSEIFDDQFSVERPDGSNFTLKIRSTKLEDSAMYFCAARGLAGGSSYEQYFGPGTRLTVT.

This clone was seen just once. This sequence joins TRBV11-2 and TRBJ1-1; 8 bases match TRBD1. Per the germline V gene, CDR1 is SGHAT and CDR2 is FQNNGV. After removal of 5 bases from V and 4 bases from J, the junction contained 3 bases not matched to a gene. The CDR3 covers 13 residues. DNA for the CDR3: TGTGCCAGCAGCGGACAGGGATTCACTGAAGCTTTCTTT. Translating it yields CASSGQGFTEAFF.

The chain links TRBV28 to TRBJ1-1, with unresolved D. The CDR3 covers 14 residues. In germline, CDR1 is MDHEN, CDR2 SYDVKM. Trimming removed 5 bases at V and 5 bases at J, with 15 bases between. The CDR3 nucleotides are TGTGCCAGCAGTGCCCCGCCGATCAATACTGAAGCTTTCTTT. Amino acid sequence: CASSAPPINTEAFF.